The 6 T cell receptor beta chains below were found in one sample sequenced in a study of blood T cell repertoires in COVID-19. Repertoires were generated with immunoSEQ multiplex PCR, while TCRdb's copy carries only in-frame clones and drops some. The sample comprises 140,000 to 150,000 clones, around 85% of which are singletons, and about 3.2% rests with the top ten. The sequencing input was peripheral blood. These receptors were collected from a woman in her thirties or forties with active or convalescent COVID-19.

The chain links TRBV9 to TRBJ2-3; no definite D call. The CDR3 totals 14 residues. Trimming took off 3 bases at V and 2 bases at J, with 10 bases between the two ends. CDR1 and CDR2 (germline): SGDLS, YYNGEE. In DNA, the CDR3 is TGTGCCAGCAGCGCGGAGCTCCCCACAGATACGCAGTATTTT. Translated, it gives CASSAELPTDTQYF. The full variable domain, with the rest looked up from reference TRBV9 and TRBJ2-3, is DSGVTQTPKHLITATGQRVTLRCSPRSGDLSVYWYQQSLDQGLQFLIQYYNGEERAKGNILERFSAQQFPDLHSELNLSSLELGDSALYFCASSAELPTDTQYFGPGTRLTVL.

The rearrangement joins TRBV5-6 to TRBJ1-1; no reliable D call. V dropped 4 bases and J dropped 5 bases, with 12 bases sitting between them. The length of the CDR3 is 13 residues. CDR1 is SGHDT and CDR2 is YYEEEE in the germline V gene. CDR3 sequence reads: CASSLMPTTEAFF. The CDR3 DNA reads TGTGCCAGCAGCCTAATGCCCACTACTGAAGCTTTCTTT.

This clone was seen only a few times. The V call is TRBV27, the J call TRBJ2-2; weak D call: TRBD1 (6 bases). CDR3 length: 16 residues. Germline V lookup: CDR1 MNHEY, CDR2 SMNVEV (reference sequence). V shed 4 bases and J shed 4 bases, with 16 bases lying between them. This chain's CDR3 is CASSWPRQDGTGELFF. CDR3 DNA: TGTGCCAGCAGTTGGCCCCGACAGGATGGCACCGGGGAGCTGTTTTTT.

The chain combines TRBV27 with TRBJ2-6, with a weak D call TRBD2 (5 bases). Trimming removed 3 bases from V and 0 bases from J, with 12 bases in between. In germline, CDR1 is MNHEY, CDR2 SMNVEV (reference sequence). This CDR3 has 17 residues. CDR3 amino acids: CASSFGVWFSGANVLTF. The CDR3 DNA sequence: TGTGCCAGCAGTTTCGGGGTTTGGTTCTCTGGGGCCAACGTCCTGACTTTC.

V and J are TRBV7-9 and TRBJ1-2; 9 positions agree with TRBD1. CDR1 and CDR2 from the germline V gene are SEHNR and FQNEAQ (reference sequence). There are 14 residues in the CDR3. V lost 7 bases to trimming and J lost 7 bases; unmatched junction nucleotides: 10. The CDR3: CASTPGQGGTGYTF. DNA of the CDR3: TGTGCCAGCACGCCGGGACAGGGAGGGACTGGCTACACCTTC.

The V call is TRBV27, the J call TRBJ1-3, with 7 bases matching TRBD1. V trimming: 7 bases; J trimming: 4 bases; junction bases outside the gene matches: 13. The germline V gene has CDR1 MNHEY and CDR2 SMNVEV (reference sequence). CDR3 size: 16 residues. CDR3 nucleotides: TGTGCCAGCACCCTAGGGGGCTTCCCCCCAGGAAACACCATATATTTT. It codes for CASTLGGFPPGNTIYF.